This TCR beta chain was sequenced in a study of blood T cell repertoires in COVID-19. Study in general: The cDNA or gDNA used as material had been derived from T cells, B-cell-depleted T cells, or PBMCs.

In the original workflow: Reference gene primer amplification in the assay estimated nucleated cell counts. Clones were read by immunoSEQ multiplex PCR, and TCRdb kept only the in-frame ones, dropping some. V, J and clone size are those of that table, while D and trimming were read from the DNA. This table has more than 85,000 clones, 85% appearing once. From germline, CDR1 is SGHNT and CDR2 YYREEE (reference sequence). This CDR3 comprises 14 residues. The V end lost 4 bases, the J end lost 4 bases, and 14 bases lay between the germline ends. This receptor was obtained from a man in his forties or fifties with acute or convalescent COVID-19. This chain connects TRBV5-4 to TRBJ1-1, with D perhaps TRBD1 (5 bases). Sequenced: peripheral blood. In nucleotides, the CDR3 is TGTGCCAGCAGCCTGGACATTCTTGTCACTGAAGCTTTCTTT. Translating it yields CASSLDILVTEAFF.